Presented here are 32 T cell receptor beta chains from one specimen sequenced in a study of CD8 T cells in ankylosing spondylitis. TCRdb re-called the 5' RACE reads through MiXCR, storing one row per CDR3 protein. Among about 360,000 distinct CDR3 sequences, about 20% were seen once, and the ten largest hold about an eighth. What was sequenced was blood, either unsorted or a sorted T cell fraction (not recorded which). All receptors come from a male donor with ankylosing spondylitis or in good health (not recorded which).

CDR3 amino acids: CASSLESGTFSYEQYF. CDR3 DNA: TGCGCCAGCAGCTTGGAGTCAGGGACCTTCTCCTACGAGCAGTACTTC. The rearrangement joins TRBV5-1 to TRBJ2-7; the D call may be TRBD1 or TRBD2 (5 bases each). The CDR3 has 16 residues. Trimming shortened V by 0 bases and J by 0 bases, and 13 bases separated the two germline ends. CDR1 is SGHRS, CDR2 YFSETQ, per germline.

This clonotype was seen at least ten times. V gene TRBV5-5 combines with J gene TRBJ2-1; TRBD2 agrees at 9 bases. The V gene end was trimmed by 4 bases and the J gene end by 7 bases; junction bases not matched to a gene: 3. The length of the CDR3 is 13 residues. The germline V gene encodes CDR1 SGHKS and CDR2 YYEKEE (reference sequence). The CDR3 DNA reads as TGTGCCAGCAGCGCGGGAGGGGGAAATGAGCAGTTCTTC. The encoded protein is CASSAGGGNEQFF.

This clonotype was detected only a few times. The chain joins TRBV10-3 to TRBJ2-3; D is unresolved. Per germline, CDR1 ENHRY and CDR2 SYGVKD. The germline V and J ends were trimmed by 3 bases and 3 bases, with 13 bases remaining between them. The CDR3 is made up of 15 amino acids. CDR3 sequence (DNA): TGTGCCATCAGTGATCTTGCGGCGGTGACAGATACGCAGTATTTT. Protein sequence: CAISDLAAVTDTQYF.

This sequence joins TRBV27 and TRBJ1-1; the D gene is possibly TRBD1 (6 bases). V dropped 3 bases and J dropped 1 base, with 9 bases sitting between them. Germline values: CDR1 MNHEY, CDR2 SMNVEV (reference sequence). The CDR3 length is 14 residues. The CDR3 loop is CASSLLTGNTEAFF. As DNA, the CDR3 is TGTGCCAGCAGTTTGCTGACAGGGAACACTGAAGCTTTCTTT.

The V call is TRBV28, the J call TRBJ1-2; D not resolved. The CDR3 loop spans 14 amino acids. Germline V lookup: CDR1 MDHEN, CDR2 SYDVKM. V was clipped by 7 bases and J by 4 bases, with 16 bases between them. Written as DNA, the CDR3 is TGTGCCAGCAAGCCCTCGCCCAACCTCTATGGCTACACCTTC. It is translated as CASKPSPNLYGYTF.

The V gene is TRBV20-1, the J gene TRBJ2-7; D uncertain. V was cut by 5 bases and J by 0 bases, with 17 bases left in between. This CDR3 region has 15 residues. Germline lookup yields CDR1 DFQATT and CDR2 SNEGSKA (reference sequence). CDR3 amino acids: CSAQIHTGPSYEQYF. For the CDR3, the DNA is TGCAGTGCTCAGATACATACCGGGCCCTCCTACGAGCAGTACTTC.

J is TRBJ2-7 and V is TRBV18, with D perhaps TRBD1 (6 bases). There are 14 residues in the CDR3. Trimming stripped 4 bases from V and 2 bases from J, with 12 bases between. Germline V gene data show CDR1 as KGHSH and CDR2 as LQKENI. This CDR3 reads CASSQPGTTYEQYF. Written as DNA, the CDR3 is TGTGCCAGCTCACAGCCCGGGACAACCTACGAGCAGTACTTC.

This chain joins TRBV7-6 and TRBJ2-1, with D perhaps matching TRBD2 (5 bases). Trimming took off 7 bases at V and 7 bases at J, with 20 bases between the two ends. Germline CDR1 reads SGHVS; CDR2 reads FNYEAQ. This CDR3 comprises 15 residues. The CDR3 nucleotides are TGTGCCAGCATCCTTAGAGACGGGGTTGAGAATGAGCAGTTCTTC. This sequence encodes CASILRDGVENEQFF.

The J gene is TRBJ2-7, the V gene TRBV5-6; D remains ambiguous. Germline V lookup: CDR1 SGHDT, CDR2 YYEEEE. Trimming left V 1 base short and J 7 bases short, with 9 bases between. There are 12 residues in the CDR3. The chain's CDR3 is CASSLLSREQYF. The CDR3 region has the DNA TGTGCCAGCAGCTTGTTGAGTCGGGAGCAGTACTTC.

This chain joins TRBV11-1 and TRBJ2-3; 11 positions agree with TRBD2. Looked up from germline, CDR1 is SGHAT and CDR2 is FQDESV (reference sequence). With V trimmed by 0 bases and J by 0 bases, 8 bases remained unmatched. This CDR3 contains 19 residues. The CDR3 reads CASSLARLAGGLSTDTQYF. CDR3 nucleotide sequence: TGTGCCAGCAGCTTAGCGAGGCTAGCGGGGGGACTTAGCACAGATACGCAGTATTTT.

The chain carries TRBV3-1 and TRBJ2-4; D is possibly TRBD1 (5 bases). Germline V gene sequence: CDR1 LGHDT, CDR2 YNNKEL (reference sequence). The CDR3 is 15 amino acids. The V gene lost 1 base and the J gene lost 6 bases, with 13 bases spanning the gap. This CDR3 reads CASSQGQSSGNIQYF. As DNA, the CDR3 is TGTGCCAGCAGCCAAGGACAGTCCTCCGGAAACATTCAGTACTTC. Complete variable domain (other parts from reference TRBV3-1 and TRBJ2-4): DTAVSQTPKYLVTQMGNDKSIKCEQNLGHDTMYWYKQDSKKFLKIMFSYNNKELIINETVPNRFSPKSPDKAHLNLHINSLELGDSAVYFCASSQGQSSGNIQYFGAGTRLSVL.

The DNA of the CDR3 is TGTGCCAGCAGCATGACGGAGTCTGGAAACACCATATATTTT. Residues: CASSMTESGNTIYF. The V gene is TRBV12-3 or TRBV12-4, the J gene TRBJ1-3; D remains ambiguous. The CDR3 consists of 14 residues. Trimming pared 6 bases from V and 1 base from J, leaving 10 bases between.

V usage is TRBV5-1 and J usage is TRBJ1-1; D is perhaps TRBD1 (5 bases). The V and J ends lost 2 bases and 1 base respectively, with 12 bases between them. The germline CDR1 and CDR2 sequences are SGHRS and YFSETQ. The CDR3 length is 15 residues. CDR3 nucleotide sequence: TGCGCCAGCAGCTTCTCTGGGGCCGCGAACACTGAAGCTTTCTTT. Protein: CASSFSGAANTEAFF. The variable domain in full, with the rest retrieved from reference TRBV5-1 and TRBJ1-1, is KAGVTQTPRYLIKTRGQQVTLSCSPISGHRSVSWYQQTPGQGLQFLFEYFSETQRNKGNFPGRFSGRQFSNSRSEMNVSTLELGDSALYLCASSFSGAANTEAFFGQGTRLTVV.

The rearrangement uses TRBV11-2 and TRBJ2-3; D not resolved. The length of the CDR3 is 16 residues. Germline CDR1 reads SGHAT; CDR2 reads FQNNGV. V was pared by 4 bases and J by 0 bases, with 14 bases between. CDR3 nucleotides: TGTGCCAGCAGCTCCACCCCGTTGAAGAGCACAGATACGCAGTATTTT. The encoded protein is CASSSTPLKSTDTQYF.

J is TRBJ2-2 and V is TRBV10-3; D uncertain. Per the germline V gene, CDR1 is ENHRY and CDR2 is SYGVKD. V was pared by 4 bases and J by 2 bases, with 5 bases between. The CDR3 is 13 residues long. As DNA, the CDR3 is TGTGCCATCAGTGTGGCAAACACCGGGGAGCTGTTTTTT. Translated, it gives CAISVANTGELFF.

CDR3 sequence (DNA): TGTGCCTGGAGTGTAATTGGCGTGGAGACCCAGTACTTC. Protein product: CAWSVIGVETQYF. The chain links TRBV30 to TRBJ2-5, with unresolved D. V was cut by 0 bases and J by 5 bases, with 10 bases left in between. Germline V gives CDR1 GTSNPN, CDR2 SVGIG (reference sequence). This CDR3 is 13 amino acids long.

This chain joins TRBV3-1 and TRBJ2-1; perhaps TRBD1 as D (5 bases). CDR1 LGHDT and CDR2 YNNKEL come from the germline V gene (reference sequence). V lost 0 bases and J 5 bases, leaving 11 bases between the germline ends. CDR3 length: 15 residues. The CDR3 is CASSQEGRGDNEQFF. For the CDR3, the DNA is TGTGCCAGCAGCCAAGAAGGAAGGGGCGACAATGAGCAGTTCTTC.

The J gene is TRBJ1-1, the V gene TRBV5-6; no firm D call. V dropped 4 bases and J dropped 1 base, with 8 bases sitting between them. The CDR3 runs 13 residues. Per germline, CDR1 SGHDT and CDR2 YYEEEE. The chain's CDR3 is CASSPLTNTEAFF. In nucleotides, the CDR3 is TGTGCCAGCAGCCCACTAACGAACACTGAAGCTTTCTTT.

This clonotype has a handful of counts. The chain carries TRBV4-2 and TRBJ2-1, with 9 nucleotides matching TRBD1. Germline V gene data show CDR1 as LGHNA and CDR2 as YNFKEQ. With 4 bases clipped from V and 7 bases from J, the junction kept 14 bases outside the gene matches. This CDR3 contains 17 residues. CDR3 sequence reads: CASSPQTGTGKGNEQFF. In nucleotides, the CDR3 is TGTGCCAGCAGCCCTCAGACCGGGACAGGGAAAGGAAATGAGCAGTTCTTC.

The chain employs TRBV11-2 and TRBJ2-2; 10 nucleotides align to TRBD2. There are 14 residues in the CDR3. The V and J ends lost 6 bases and 7 bases, in that order; junction bases with no gene match: 5. Germline V gene data show CDR1 as SGHAT and CDR2 as FQNNGV. The CDR3 bases are TGTGCCAGCAGAGCGGGGGGGCTTGGCGGGGAGCTGTTTTTT. It translates to CASRAGGLGGELFF. Based on the CDR3 plus reference TRBV11-2 and TRBJ2-2, the full variable domain is EAGVAQSPRYKIIEKRQSVAFWCNPISGHATLYWYQQILGQGPKLLIQFQNNGVVDDSQLPKDRFSAERLKGVDSTLKIQPAKLEDSAVYLCASRAGGLGGELFFGEGSRLTVL.

The rearrangement uses TRBV20-1 and TRBJ1-2, with D hard to call. V was cut by 4 bases and J by 3 bases, with 15 bases left in between. Germline CDR1 DFQATT, CDR2 SNEGSKA (reference sequence). The CDR3 runs 14 residues. CDR3 protein: CSAIRSPSDYGYTF. CDR3 bases: TGCAGTGCTATCAGGAGCCCGTCCGACTATGGCTACACCTTC.

The chain uses TRBV25-1 and TRBJ1-3; D remains ambiguous. The V and J ends lost 1 base and 1 base respectively, with 5 bases between them. Germline values: CDR1 MGHDK, CDR2 SYGVNS. The length of the CDR3 is 14 residues. CDR3 loop: CASSEWESGNTIYF. CDR3 bases: TGTGCCAGCAGTGAATGGGAGTCTGGAAACACCATATATTTT.

This rearrangement joins TRBV20-1 to TRBJ1-5, with 8 bases lining up with TRBD1. V was clipped by 0 bases and J by 16 bases; unmatched bases: 17. This CDR3 spans 15 amino acids. Germline lookup yields CDR1 DFQATT and CDR2 SNEGSKA (reference sequence). CDR3 nucleotides: TGCAGTGCTAGAGAGGGGACAGGAGTGGGGCAGCCCCCTCATTTT. Its protein is CSAREGTGVGQPPHF.

The rearrangement links TRBV30 to TRBJ2-5; D uncertain. The germline gives CDR1 GTSNPN, CDR2 SVGIG (reference sequence). The CDR3 has 14 amino acids. Trimming took off 0 bases at V and 5 bases at J, with 13 bases between the two ends. The DNA of the CDR3 is TGTGCCTGGAGTGTGCCGCTAGAGGAGGAGACCCAGTACTTC. Encoded protein: CAWSVPLEEETQYF.

This clonotype was seen only a few times. The chain carries TRBV12-3 or TRBV12-4 and TRBJ2-2; TRBD2 might be the D (6 bases). The CDR3 has 13 amino acids. V was cut by 10 bases and J by 5 bases, with 14 bases left in between. CDR3 in amino acids: CATHRGRTGELFF. In DNA form, the CDR3 reads TGTGCCACCCATCGGGGGAGGACCGGGGAGCTGTTTTTT.

V usage is TRBV12-3 or TRBV12-4 and J usage is TRBJ2-2; no clear D gene. Trimming left V 4 bases short and J 5 bases short, with 11 bases between. The CDR3 totals 14 residues. CDR3 residues: CASSSLLGTGELFF. In DNA, the CDR3 is TGTGCCAGCAGTTCCCTTCTGGGAACCGGGGAGCTGTTTTTT.

The chain has TRBV27 and TRBJ2-1, with 7 bases fitting TRBD1. In germline, CDR1 is MNHEY, CDR2 SMNVEV (reference sequence). The ends lost 5 bases at V and 9 bases at J; junction bases unmatched: 10. This CDR3 comprises 14 residues. DNA of the CDR3: TGTGCCAGCAGTCCCGGGGTAGGGGGCTTTGAGCAGTTCTTC. Translating it yields CASSPGVGGFEQFF.

The rearrangement links TRBV29-1 to TRBJ2-5; D is unresolved. This CDR3 has 12 amino acids. Germline V gives CDR1 SQVTM, CDR2 ANQGSEA. V gave up 7 bases and J gave up 4 bases, with 13 bases separating them. The CDR3 protein is CSDAAYGETQYF. The CDR3, as DNA: TGCAGCGATGCGGCGTACGGAGAGACCCAGTACTTC.

This clonotype has ten or more counts. The gene calls are TRBV29-1 and TRBJ1-5; 8 bases line up with TRBD1. V gave up 6 bases and J gave up 4 bases; unmatched junction bases: 8. This CDR3 spans 14 amino acids. CDR1 and CDR2 from the germline V gene are SQVTM and ANQGSEA. For the CDR3, the DNA is TGCAGCGTGATCTCGGGACAGGAGAATCAGCCCCAGCATTTT. This sequence encodes CSVISGQENQPQHF.

Here the CDR3 reads CASSGDFFRTDTQYF. The CDR3, as DNA: TGTGCCAGCAGCGGCGACTTTTTCCGCACAGATACGCAGTATTTT. The chain recombines TRBV7-9 with TRBJ2-3; D not resolved. Germline assignment: CDR1 SEHNR and CDR2 FQNEAQ (reference sequence). CDR3 length equals 15 residues. Trimming left V 5 bases short and J 1 base short, with 13 bases between.

Only a few counts were recorded for this clonotype. This sequence joins TRBV29-1 and TRBJ1-2; D unclear. Between the trimmed V and J ends, which lost 4 bases and 3 bases, there was a span of 12 bases. The germline CDR1 and CDR2 sequences are SQVTM and ANQGSEA. This CDR3 has 13 amino acids. The DNA of the CDR3 is TGCAGCGTTGTTACAGAGCCGGACTATGGCTACACCTTC. Translation: CSVVTEPDYGYTF.

The chain links TRBV29-1 to TRBJ1-2; a weak D match, TRBD1 (6 bases). The CDR3 is 14 residues long. Germline CDR1 is SQVTM and CDR2 is ANQGSEA. Trimming left V 6 bases short and J 4 bases short, with 18 bases between. CDR3 residues: CSVALSGTPYGYTF. The CDR3 DNA sequence: TGCAGCGTGGCTCTCTCCGGGACACCCTATGGCTACACCTTC.